The 8 T cell receptor beta chains listed next were all sequenced from one sample in a study of cytomegalovirus exposure and HLA in healthy donors. The protocol was immunoSEQ multiplex PCR, while the TCRdb copy is restricted to in-frame clones and leaves out a portion. Among 120,000 to 150,000 clones, roughly 90% were seen once, and the ten largest hold 3.5% to 5.5%. The sequenced sample was PBMCs. The receptors here all came from a man younger than 35 in good health and CMV-seropositive.

The chain joins TRBV2 to TRBJ2-7; 7 bases are shared with TRBD1. The V and J ends lost 7 bases and 5 bases, in that order; junction bases with no gene match: 11. Per germline, CDR1 SNHLY and CDR2 FYNNEI. The CDR3 is 14 amino acids. CDR3 region: CASIRKGAGNEQYF. CDR3 nucleotide sequence: TGTGCCAGCATCCGAAAGGGGGCGGGCAACGAGCAGTACTTC.

For the CDR3, the DNA is TGTGCCAGTAGTAACTTACAGGTCCGGGGGACTGAAGCTTTCTTT. Translating gives CASSNLQVRGTEAFF. The chain links TRBV19 to TRBJ1-1; TRBD1 is a possible D gene (5 bases). Germline V gives CDR1 LNHDA, CDR2 SQIVND (reference sequence). The CDR3 is made up of 15 amino acids. Deletions cut 4 bases from V and 5 bases from J, with 17 bases between.

The chain uses TRBV11-2 and TRBJ1-4; D not resolved. Per germline, CDR1 SGHAT and CDR2 FQNNGV. This CDR3 is built from 13 residues. Trimming removed 4 bases from V and 7 bases from J, with 10 bases in between. CDR3 sequence (DNA): TGTGCCAGCAGCTCCCGAGACTCTGAAAAACTGTTTTTT. This sequence encodes CASSSRDSEKLFF.

The gene calls are TRBV18 and TRBJ2-3; 10 nucleotides match TRBD1. The CDR3 extends over 17 amino acids. V was pared by 0 bases and J by 3 bases, with 6 bases of the junction left unmatched. Germline CDR1 reads KGHSH; CDR2 reads LQKENI. The CDR3, as DNA: TGTGCCAGCTCACCACCGACAGGGGGCGAAAGGACAGATACGCAGTATTTT. Translated, it gives CASSPPTGGERTDTQYF.

The chain uses TRBV2 and TRBJ2-7; D is possibly TRBD1 (6 bases). Germline V gene sequence: CDR1 SNHLY, CDR2 FYNNEI. This CDR3 is 13 amino acids long. V lost 10 bases and J 7 bases, leaving 20 bases between the germline ends. CDR3 sequence reads: CANSPDSQGEQYF. CDR3 in DNA: TGTGCCAACTCTCCCGACTCCCAGGGGGAGCAGTACTTC.

This clone appeared a single time. The chain links TRBV7-3 to TRBJ2-2; D possibly corresponds to TRBD1 (5 bases). V dropped 2 bases and J dropped 2 bases, with 9 bases sitting between them. Germline V gene lookup returns CDR1 SGHTA and CDR2 FQGTGA. The CDR3 has 15 amino acids. The CDR3, as DNA: TGTGCCAGCAGCTTATATGGGGCTAACACCGGGGAGCTGTTTTTT. It encodes CASSLYGANTGELFF.

The chain employs TRBV19 and TRBJ1-4; possible D gene TRBD1, 6 bases. This CDR3 has 15 residues. The germline CDR1 and CDR2 sequences are LNHDA and SQIVND (reference sequence). Trimming pared 5 bases from V and 6 bases from J, leaving 16 bases between. The CDR3 loop is CASSPISGADEKLFF. CDR3 DNA sequence: TGTGCCAGTAGTCCTATTTCAGGGGCGGATGAAAAACTGTTTTTT.

The chain links TRBV13 to TRBJ1-3, with D possibly being TRBD1 (6 bases). The germline V gene encodes CDR1 PRHDT and CDR2 FYEKMQ (reference sequence). V lost 0 bases and J lost 0, with 15 bases in between. The CDR3 has 18 residues. The CDR3, as DNA: TGTGCCAGCAGCTTAGGTCCAGGGGTGACCCACTCTGGAAACACCATATATTTT. It encodes CASSLGPGVTHSGNTIYF.